This T cell receptor beta chain stems from a study of T cell repertoires in ileal Crohn's disease. Data came from immunoSEQ multiplex PCR; TCRdb stores just in-frame clones and leaves some out. The data contain several thousand clones, roughly 80% of them singletons. In this sample, this clone turned up once. The receptor's source is an adult with Crohn's disease. Material: ileal tissue.

This CDR3 is CASSEAVTGTAYGYTF. DNA of the CDR3: TGTGCCAGCAGTGAAGCGGTCACCGGGACAGCCTATGGCTACACCTTC. The chain is built from TRBV6-1 and TRBJ1-2, with 7 bases matching TRBD1. CDR1 and CDR2 from the germline V gene are MNHNS and SASEGT. The CDR3 is 16 residues long. J was trimmed by 4 bases and V by 0 bases; bases with no gene match: 8.